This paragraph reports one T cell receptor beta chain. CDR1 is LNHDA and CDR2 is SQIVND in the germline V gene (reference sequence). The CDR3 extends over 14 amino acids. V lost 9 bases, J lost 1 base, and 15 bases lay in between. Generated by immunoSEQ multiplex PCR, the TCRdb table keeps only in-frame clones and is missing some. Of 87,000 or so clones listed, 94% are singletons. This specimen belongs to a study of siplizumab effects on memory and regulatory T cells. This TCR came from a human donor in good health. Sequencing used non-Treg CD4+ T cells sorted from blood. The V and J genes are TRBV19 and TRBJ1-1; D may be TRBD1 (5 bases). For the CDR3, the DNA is TGTGCCAGCCTCGGCCGCACAGGGAACACTGAAGCTTTCTTT. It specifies CASLGRTGNTEAFF.